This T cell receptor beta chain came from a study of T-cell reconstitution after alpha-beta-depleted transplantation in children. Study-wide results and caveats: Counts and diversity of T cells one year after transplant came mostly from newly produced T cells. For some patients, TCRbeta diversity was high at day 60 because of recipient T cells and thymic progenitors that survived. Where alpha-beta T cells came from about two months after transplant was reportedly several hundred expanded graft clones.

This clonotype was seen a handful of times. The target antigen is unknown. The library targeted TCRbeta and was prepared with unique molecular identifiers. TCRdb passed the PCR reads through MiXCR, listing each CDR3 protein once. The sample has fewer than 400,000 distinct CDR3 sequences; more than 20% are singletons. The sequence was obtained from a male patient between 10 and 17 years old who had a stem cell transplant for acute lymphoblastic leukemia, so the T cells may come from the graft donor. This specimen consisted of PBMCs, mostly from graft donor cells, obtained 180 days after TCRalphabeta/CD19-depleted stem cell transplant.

CDR3 in DNA: TGTGCCAGCATCGTATTAGCGGCTGAAGCTTTCTTT. It specifies CASIVLAAEAFF. The chain carries TRBV12-3 or TRBV12-4 and TRBJ1-1; D is unclear. V lost 7 bases and J lost 6, with 12 bases in between. This CDR3 has 12 residues.